This passage covers 31 T cell receptor beta chains from one sample sequenced in a study of response to subunit inactivated influenza vaccine. TCRdb analysed the RT-PCR reads with MiXCR anew, one entry per CDR3 protein. Among 500,000 to 600,000 distinct CDR3 sequences listed, about 8% were seen once. Source: PBMCs from blood, taken about 23 months after vaccination. The receptors derive from a man between 50 and 75 years old who received an inactivated influenza vaccine.

This clonotype was counted between two and nine times. This rearrangement joins TRBV7-3 to TRBJ2-2; D gene ambiguous. Per germline, CDR1 SGHTA and CDR2 FQGTGA. This CDR3 spans 14 amino acids. The V and J ends lost 1 base and 0 bases respectively, with 3 bases between them. CDR3 region: CASSLITNTGELFF. The CDR3 DNA sequence: TGTGCCAGCAGCTTAATTACGAACACCGGGGAGCTGTTTTTT.

The rearrangement links TRBV15 to TRBJ2-3; D gene unclear. Germline assignment: CDR1 LNHNV and CDR2 YYDKDF (reference sequence). This CDR3 has 16 amino acids. With 3 bases removed from V and 2 bases from J, the gap between germline ends came to 15 bases. The CDR3 nucleotides are TGTGCCACCAGCAGTTTTGCGGTTCTACCCACAGATACGCAGTATTTT. Protein sequence: CATSSFAVLPTDTQYF.

This clonotype was picked up a small number of times. The chain employs TRBV6-5 and TRBJ2-7; 10 positions agree with TRBD2. The germline CDR1 and CDR2 sequences are MNHEY and SVGAGI. This CDR3 is 17 amino acids long. J was trimmed by 2 bases and V by 3 bases; bases with no gene match: 10. Written as DNA, the CDR3 is TGTGCCAGCAGTTATTCCGGTCCTAGCGGGGGTGCCTACGAGCAGTACTTC. Amino acids: CASSYSGPSGGAYEQYF.

Turning to this clonotype: A single base separates this from a much larger clone, so it may be a read error. The chain carries TRBV20-1 and TRBJ2-1; TRBD2 aligns across 10 bases. The CDR3 runs to 17 residues. Germline V gives CDR1 DFQATT, CDR2 SNEGSKA (reference sequence). CDR3 amino acids: CCARDLAAGGVYNEQFF. The CDR3 region has the DNA TGCTGTGCTAGAGATCTGGCAGCGGGAGGGGTCTACAATGAGCAGTTCTTC.

The V and J genes are TRBV28 and TRBJ1-1; TRBD1 is a possible D gene (6 bases). CDR1 and CDR2 from the germline V gene are MDHEN and SYDVKM. V was shortened by 3 bases and J by 4 bases, with 12 bases between the two germline ends. The length of the CDR3 is 14 residues. CDR3 loop: CASSFWEGGTEAFF. The CDR3 nucleotides are TGTGCCAGCAGTTTTTGGGAAGGGGGCACTGAAGCTTTCTTT.

The chain uses TRBV15 and TRBJ2-1, with 8 bases that match TRBD2. Germline V gives CDR1 LNHNV, CDR2 YYDKDF (reference sequence). With 5 bases clipped from V and 6 bases from J, the junction kept 9 bases outside the gene matches. CDR3 length: 15 amino acids. In nucleotides, the CDR3 is TGTGCCACCAGCTCTTTCCGGGGGGGGTTCAATGAGCAGTTCTTC. Translating it yields CATSSFRGGFNEQFF. Looking up the rest from reference TRBV15 and TRBJ2-1 gives the full variable domain: DAMVIQNPRYQVTQFGKPVTLSCSQTLNHNVMYWYQQKSSQAPKLLFHYYDKDFNNEADTPDNFQSRRPNTSFCFLDIRSPGLGDTAMYLCATSSFRGGFNEQFFGPGTRLTVL.

This clonotype was counted a few times. The V and J genes are TRBV6-2 or TRBV6-3 and TRBJ2-1; D is unresolved. This CDR3 has 14 residues. The ends were cut back, 4 bases at V and 7 bases at J, with 14 bases in the middle. CDR1 and CDR2 (germline): MNHEY, SVGEGT. In DNA, the CDR3 is TGTGCCAGCAGTTTTGGACCCGTTCTGAATGAGCAGTTCTTC. Protein product: CASSFGPVLNEQFF.

The rearrangement uses TRBV2 and TRBJ2-3; 8 positions agree with TRBD1. Germline loops: CDR1 SNHLY, CDR2 FYNNEI. Losses at the gene ends were 4 bases for V and 2 bases for J; bases not matched to a gene: 8. The CDR3 has 16 residues. The CDR3 spells CASSGAPGQATDTQYF. CDR3 nucleotide sequence: TGTGCCAGCAGTGGAGCTCCGGGACAGGCCACAGATACGCAGTATTTT.

V usage is TRBV6-2 or TRBV6-3 and J usage is TRBJ2-7; D possibly corresponds to TRBD2 (6 bases). Trimming took off 6 bases at V and 0 bases at J, with 15 bases between the two ends. CDR3 length: 15 amino acids. Germline loops: CDR1 MNHEY, CDR2 SVGEGT. CDR3 in amino acids: CASSRSGGSSYEQYF. The CDR3 nucleotides are TGTGCCAGCAGCCGCTCCGGAGGGAGCTCCTACGAGCAGTACTTC.

The table lists this clonotype with many counts. J is TRBJ2-2 and V is TRBV5-4, with 7 bases lining up with TRBD1. V was pared by 3 bases and J by 3 bases, with 5 bases of the junction left unmatched. The germline V gene has CDR1 SGHNT and CDR2 YYREEE (reference sequence). CDR3 length: 15 residues. In nucleotides, the CDR3 is TGTGCCAGCAGCTCGGGACAGAGCTACACCGGGGAGCTGTTTTTT. This sequence encodes CASSSGQSYTGELFF.

This clonotype was observed at least ten times. The V and J genes are TRBV12-3 or TRBV12-4 and TRBJ1-2; tentatively, D is TRBD1 (6 bases). CDR3 length: 13 amino acids. V lost 3 bases and J lost 7, with 12 bases in between. The CDR3 sequence: CASSFVGAGGYTF. As DNA, the CDR3 is TGTGCCAGCAGTTTTGTGGGGGCGGGTGGCTACACCTTC.

This clonotype has a count of ten or more. The J gene is TRBJ2-7, the V gene TRBV20-1; no reliable D call. The CDR3 extends over 12 amino acids. V was clipped by 8 bases and J by 8 bases, with 19 bases between them. Germline lookup yields CDR1 DFQATT and CDR2 SNEGSKA (reference sequence). CDR3 sequence: CSPTQGGEKQYF. In DNA form, the CDR3 reads TGCAGTCCGACTCAAGGCGGTGAAAAGCAGTACTTC.

This clonotype occurred a few times. The J gene is TRBJ2-5, the V gene TRBV5-6; unclear D gene. V lost 4 bases and J 4 bases, leaving 14 bases between the germline ends. The CDR3 consists of 14 residues. Germline V gene lookup returns CDR1 SGHDT and CDR2 YYEEEE. CDR3: CASSTPRIGETQYF. CDR3 sequence (DNA): TGTGCCAGCAGCACCCCACGGATTGGAGAGACCCAGTACTTC.

This clonotype was detected a few times. This chain links TRBV7-2 with TRBJ1-1, with D unresolved. The CDR3 loop spans 15 amino acids. Germline V CDR1 and CDR2: SGHTA, FQGNSA. The V end was cut by 0 bases, the J end by 1 base, with 9 bases between. In nucleotides, the CDR3 is TGTGCCAGCAGCTTAGCGTCAGGTTCGAACACTGAAGCTTTCTTT. It translates to CASSLASGSNTEAFF.

This clonotype appeared a few times. The V and J genes are TRBV7-2 and TRBJ2-2; no clear D gene. Germline V gene data show CDR1 as SGHTA and CDR2 as FQGNSA. This CDR3 is 14 amino acids long. Trimming left V 4 bases short and J 4 bases short, with 10 bases between. The CDR3 DNA reads as TGTGCCAGCAGCTCCGCGGCGACCACCGGGGAGCTGTTTTTT. This sequence encodes CASSSAATTGELFF.

This clonotype showed up just a few times. V gene TRBV11-3 combines with J gene TRBJ2-7; D is ambiguous. CDR1 and CDR2 from the germline V gene are SGHNT and YENEEA. The CDR3 has 13 residues. V lost 6 bases, J lost 7 bases, and 16 bases lay in between. This CDR3 is CASSSDFGQEQYF. The CDR3 DNA sequence: TGTGCCAGCAGTTCCGACTTTGGGCAGGAGCAGTACTTC.

This clonotype was seen only a few times. The CDR3 DNA reads TGTGCCAGCAGCCGTACGGTTAATGAAAAACTGTTTTTT. Its translation is CASSRTVNEKLFF. The chain recombines TRBV14 with TRBJ1-4, with D hard to call. The CDR3 runs to 13 residues. Trimming cost V 4 bases and J 4 bases, with 7 bases left between them. Germline loops: CDR1 SGHDN, CDR2 FVKESK.

There are a few counts of this clonotype. The V and J genes are TRBV28 and TRBJ1-2; D ambiguous. Germline CDR1 reads MDHEN; CDR2 reads SYDVKM. V gave up 2 bases and J gave up 8 bases, with 18 bases separating them. This CDR3 is 15 amino acids long. The DNA of the CDR3 is TGTGCCAGCAGTTTAGGTCGCCGTCCCCGAAGGGGCTACACCTTC. Translating it yields CASSLGRRPRRGYTF.

The table lists this clonotype with a few counts. J is TRBJ2-3 and V is TRBV9; TRBD1 aligns across 9 bases. CDR3 size: 16 residues. CDR1 SGDLS and CDR2 YYNGEE come from the germline V gene. Trimming at V came to 4 bases and at J to 2 bases, leaving 8 bases not matched to a gene. The CDR3 reads CASSLGQGISTDTQYF. The CDR3 DNA is TGTGCCAGCAGCCTAGGACAGGGGATATCCACAGATACGCAGTATTTT.

This clonotype has ten or more counts. The rearrangement links TRBV29-1 to TRBJ1-1; D may be TRBD1 (6 bases). The CDR3 loop spans 15 amino acids. V gave up 7 bases and J gave up 0 bases, with 18 bases separating them. Germline V gene lookup returns CDR1 SQVTM and CDR2 ANQGSEA. CDR3 loop: CSAGQWGVMNTEAFF. CDR3 bases: TGCAGCGCTGGACAGTGGGGGGTTATGAACACTGAAGCTTTCTTT. The full variable domain, completed using reference TRBV29-1 and TRBJ1-1, is SAVISQKPSRDICQRGTSLTIQCQVDSQVTMMFWYRQQPGQSLTLIATANQGSEATYESGFVIDKFPISRPNLTFSTLTVSNMSPEDSSIYLCSAGQWGVMNTEAFFGQGTRLTVV.

CDR3 amino acids: CASSQAGLGDTQYF. The CDR3 nucleotides read TGTGCCAGCAGCCAAGCCGGGTTAGGAGATACGCAGTATTTT. The chain carries TRBV14 and TRBJ2-3; D ambiguous. This CDR3 has 14 residues. Germline CDR1 reads SGHDN; CDR2 reads FVKESK. V lost 1 base to trimming and J lost 5 bases, with 10 bases between them. Complete variable domain (other parts from reference TRBV14 and TRBJ2-3): EAGVTQFPSHSVIEKGQTVTLRCDPISGHDNLYWYRRVMGKEIKFLLHFVKESKQDESGMPNNRFLAERTGGTYSTLKVQPAELEDSGVYFCASSQAGLGDTQYFGPGTRLTVL.

There are many counts of this clonotype. The chain couples TRBV5-1 to TRBJ2-2; 7 bases align to TRBD1. The CDR3 covers 14 residues. CDR1 is SGHRS, CDR2 YFSETQ, per germline. J lost 0 bases, V lost 6 bases, and 2 bases had no gene match. The CDR3 protein is CASTGTANTGELFF. For the CDR3, the DNA is TGCGCCAGCACCGGGACAGCGAACACCGGGGAGCTGTTTTTT. Complete variable domain (other parts from reference TRBV5-1 and TRBJ2-2): KAGVTQTPRYLIKTRGQQVTLSCSPISGHRSVSWYQQTPGQGLQFLFEYFSETQRNKGNFPGRFSGRQFSNSRSEMNVSTLELGDSALYLCASTGTANTGELFFGEGSRLTVL.

The rearrangement uses TRBV27 and TRBJ2-1; a weak D match, TRBD2 (6 bases). CDR3 size: 14 residues. Germline V gene data show CDR1 as MNHEY and CDR2 as SMNVEV (reference sequence). V lost 1 base and J lost 8, with 12 bases in between. The CDR3 spells CASSLLGRGDEQFF. The DNA of the CDR3 is TGTGCCAGCAGTTTATTGGGGCGGGGCGATGAGCAGTTCTTC.

This clonotype was seen many times. The chain has TRBV7-9 and TRBJ2-1, with D perhaps matching TRBD2 (6 bases). V lost 2 bases and J lost 5, with 13 bases in between. Germline lookup yields CDR1 SEHNR and CDR2 FQNEAQ (reference sequence). The CDR3 totals 15 residues. This CDR3 is CASSLPGGVNNEQFF. CDR3 nucleotide sequence: TGTGCCAGCAGCTTACCTGGCGGGGTTAACAATGAGCAGTTCTTC.

This CDR3 is CASSGQGHNEQFF. The CDR3 DNA sequence: TGTGCCAGCAGCGGACAGGGCCACAATGAGCAGTTCTTC. The V gene is TRBV11-2, the J gene TRBJ2-1; TRBD1 agrees at 8 bases. Germline CDR1 is SGHAT and CDR2 is FQNNGV. The CDR3 contains 13 residues. Unmatched junction bases numbered 2, after V lost 5 bases and J lost 5 bases.

This clonotype was observed a handful of times. The chain recombines TRBV6-2 or TRBV6-3 with TRBJ1-1, with D unresolved. The CDR3 runs 15 residues. In germline, CDR1 is MNHEY, CDR2 SVGEGT. V was cut by 6 bases and J by 5 bases, with 19 bases left in between. CDR3 DNA sequence: TGTGCCAGCAGCACCGAACGAGGAGGGAGGACTGAAGCTTTCTTT. Its protein is CASSTERGGRTEAFF.

This clonotype was observed at least ten times. The rearrangement uses TRBV7-2 and TRBJ2-3; D call uncertain. V gave up 5 bases and J gave up 4 bases, with 10 bases separating them. In germline, CDR1 is SGHTA, CDR2 FQGNSA. This CDR3 is built from 13 residues. CDR3 nucleotides: TGTGCCAGCAGCCCACGGTTCGCAGATACGCAGTATTTT. This sequence encodes CASSPRFADTQYF.

This clonotype was recorded many times. J is TRBJ2-1 and V is TRBV9; D gene uncertain. With 0 bases removed from V and 1 base from J, the gap between germline ends came to 8 bases. This CDR3 is 15 amino acids long. CDR1 SGDLS and CDR2 YYNGEE come from the germline V gene. The chain's CDR3 is CASSVEGNSYNEQFF. CDR3 bases: TGTGCCAGCAGCGTAGAGGGTAATTCCTACAATGAGCAGTTCTTC.

This clonotype appeared many times. This chain connects TRBV5-5 to TRBJ1-1; TRBD1 matches at 8 bases. Germline V gene lookup returns CDR1 SGHKS and CDR2 YYEKEE (reference sequence). Germline trimming cut 0 bases from V and 5 bases from J; bases unmatched to any gene: 3. This CDR3 region has 14 residues. CDR3 DNA sequence: TGTGCCAGCAGCTTGGCAACAGGGGGAACTGAAGCTTTCTTT. It encodes CASSLATGGTEAFF.

The gene calls are TRBV5-5 and TRBJ2-7, with TRBD1 matching 7 bases. In germline, CDR1 is SGHKS, CDR2 YYEKEE (reference sequence). V lost 4 bases and J lost 2; bases outside the gene matches: 6. This CDR3 is 14 amino acids long. CDR3 nucleotides: TGTGCCAGCAGCCCGCGAGGGACAGCCTACGAGCAGTACTTC. It translates to CASSPRGTAYEQYF.

The table lists this clonotype with a few counts. V and J are TRBV6-1 and TRBJ2-6, with D possibly called TRBD1 or TRBD2 (5 bases each). Germline assignment: CDR1 MNHNS and CDR2 SASEGT. This CDR3 comprises 16 residues. V was shortened by 2 bases and J by 0 bases, with 8 bases between the two germline ends. CDR3 sequence (DNA): TGTGCCAGCAGTGAATGGGGGTTCTCTGGGGCCAACGTCCTGACTTTC. Encoded protein: CASSEWGFSGANVLTF.